The rows below give T cell receptor beta chains drawn from one sample of a study of T cell changes during pregnancy in multiple sclerosis. Profiling relied on immunoSEQ multiplex PCR, and the TCRdb table lists in-frame clones only, not all of them. The sample gives 30,000 to 35,000 clones, about nine tenths of which show up once; roughly 6.5% is in the top ten. The sequenced sample was CD8+ T cells from peripheral blood mononuclear cells, obtained in the second trimester of pregnancy. These receptor sequences come from a female donor with multiple sclerosis, enrolled in a pregnancy study. CDR3s include the opening cysteine and the closing phenylalanine or tryptophan. Fields, in order: V gene, J gene, CDR3 length, clone size, CDR3 protein. A clone size is listed for some rows: how often the clone was seen (once, few, many), or a class if it is expanded.

>TRBV7-8|TRBJ2-3|13|NA
CASAEIGTDTQYF
>TRBV13|TRBJ1-1|16|NA
CASSLAQGLMNTEAFF
>TRBV19|TRBJ1-1|17|NA
CASSTSGTELLNTEAFF
>TRBV7-9|TRBJ2-1|13|NA
CASSPEAGNEQFF
>TRBV28|TRBJ1-1|14|NA
CASSLGTGGTEAFF
>TRBV5-4|TRBJ2-3|14|NA
CASSGEGITDTQYF
>TRBV5-1|TRBJ1-2|16|NA
CASSLEGGVDNYGYTF
>TRBV27|TRBJ2-2|15|NA
CASSWLAGATGELFF
>TRBV6-6|TRBJ2-7|12|NA
CASSYIQGEQYF
>TRBV7-6|TRBJ2-1|14|NA
CASSGQGVWNEQFF
>TRBV27|TRBJ1-4|15|NA
CASSFVRTTNEKLFF
>TRBV4-3|TRBJ2-1|22|NA
CASSQDRNWGLAGESSYNEQFF
>TRBV7-6|TRBJ2-1|16|NA
CASSLPRTSGYNEQFF
>TRBV7-8|TRBJ1-5|15|NA
CASSSISGGNQPQHF
>TRBV7-8|TRBJ2-1|15|NA
CASSSLAGPHNEQFF
>TRBV9|TRBJ2-3|16|NA
CASSVERGRGTDTQYF
>TRBV11-3|TRBJ2-7|13|NA
CASSFSSPGEQYF
>TRBV4-2|TRBJ2-1|15|NA
CASSQEFRSGNEQFF
>TRBV11-3|TRBJ2-1|16|NA
CASSFRSNELKGEQFF
>TRBV27|TRBJ2-7|13|NA
CASSFSQAYEQYF
>TRBV6-4|TRBJ2-1|15|NA
CASSVLAGEDNEQFF
>TRBV5-4|TRBJ2-1|13|NA
CASSQDRNNEQFF
>TRBV13|TRBJ2-7|11|NA
CASSGFDGQYF
>TRBV7-9|TRBJ2-5|17|NA
CASSLVETSGRQETQYF
>TRBV11-2|TRBJ2-7|15|NA
CASSLDPGSTYEQYF
>TRBV15|TRBJ2-4|13|few
CATSREAKNIQYF
>TRBV7-6|TRBJ2-3|17|NA
CASSLGVAGEGPDTQYF
>TRBV27|TRBJ2-7|16|NA
CASSALAGSAYYEQYF
>TRBV14|TRBJ2-3|15|NA
CASSPGVSSTDTQYF
>TRBV2|TRBJ2-1|12|NA
CASSGSGDEQFF
>TRBV15|TRBJ2-1|16|NA
CATSRDIRSSGNEQFF
>TRBV7-8|TRBJ2-1|16|once
CASSLLALAINNEQFF
>TRBV29-1|TRBJ2-7|16|NA
CSVRLYLGSPPYEQYF
>TRBV9|TRBJ1-2|13|once
CASSADRLDGYTF
>TRBV15|TRBJ2-2|15|NA
CATSKTTSTTGELFF
>TRBV7-3|TRBJ2-7|14|NA
CASSKDGDSYEQYF
>TRBV4-3|TRBJ2-5|16|NA
CASSQGAGGEQETQYF
>TRBV4-3|TRBJ2-1|18|NA
CASSQDAPYSGGINEQFF
>TRBV27|TRBJ1-2|13|NA
CASSLSSGYGYTF
>TRBV13|TRBJ2-7|14|NA
CASSFRDKDVEQYF